These 25 T cell receptor beta chains were sequenced from one sample in a study of cytomegalovirus exposure and HLA in healthy donors. PCR employed 60 Vbeta and 13 Jbeta primers. Here immunoSEQ multiplex PCR was the method, and the copy in TCRdb shows in-frame clones only, minus some. The repertoire has roughly 160,000 clones, roughly nine tenths of them found once; the top ten carry 0.85%. The sample was PBMCs. Every receptor here comes from a woman in her 30s in good health and CMV-seronegative.

This clone was seen once. The chain couples TRBV27 to TRBJ1-5; D might be TRBD1 (5 bases). This CDR3 region has 13 residues. Germline V gene lookup returns CDR1 MNHEY and CDR2 SMNVEV (reference sequence). The V end was cut by 5 bases, the J end by 5 bases, with 10 bases between. The CDR3 is CASSESRDQPQHF. CDR3 in DNA: TGTGCCAGCAGTGAAAGCAGGGATCAGCCCCAGCATTTT.

The V and J genes are TRBV6-6 and TRBJ2-1, with TRBD1 matching 9 bases. Germline CDR1 MNHNY, CDR2 SVGAGI (reference sequence). V gave up 6 bases and J gave up 5 bases; unmatched junction bases: 5. This CDR3 is built from 14 residues. CDR3 region: CASRGTGRDNEQFF. The DNA for the CDR3 is TGTGCCAGCAGGGGGACAGGGAGGGACAATGAGCAGTTCTTC.

The gene calls are TRBV29-1 and TRBJ2-7, with 7 bases that match TRBD2. Germline V gene lookup returns CDR1 SQVTM and CDR2 ANQGSEA. This CDR3 has 14 residues. J gave up 5 bases and V 4 bases, and 11 bases lay outside the gene matches. This chain's CDR3 is CSVAGGLVPNEQYF. The CDR3 nucleotides are TGCAGCGTTGCCGGAGGACTAGTACCCAACGAGCAGTACTTC.

This sequence joins TRBV7-7 and TRBJ2-7; 7 positions agree with TRBD1. J gave up 7 bases and V 4 bases, and 7 bases lay outside the gene matches. This CDR3 has 13 residues. Per germline, CDR1 SSHAT and CDR2 FNYEAQ (reference sequence). The CDR3 sequence is CASSSTGFGEQYF. The CDR3 region has the DNA TGTGCCAGCAGCTCGACAGGGTTTGGGGAGCAGTACTTC. Based on the CDR3 plus reference TRBV7-7 and TRBJ2-7, the full variable domain is GAGVSQSPRYKVTKRGQDVTLRCDPISSHATLYWYQQALGQGPEFLTYFNYEAQPDKSGLPSDRFSAERPEGSISTLTIQRTEQRDSAMYRCASSSTGFGEQYFGPGTRLTVT.

The genes are TRBV28 and TRBJ2-7; TRBD1 matches 8 bases. CDR3 size: 15 residues. V shed 5 bases and J 2 bases; nucleotides not matched to a gene: 8. The V gene's germline CDR1 is MDHEN and CDR2 SYDVKM. The CDR3 DNA sequence: TGTGCCAGCAGTCCCCCCGGGACAGGAACCTACGAGCAGTACTTC. It encodes CASSPPGTGTYEQYF.

This clone was seen just once. The V gene is TRBV5-1, the J gene TRBJ2-7; unclear D gene. The CDR3 totals 16 residues. Trimming pared 4 bases from V and 4 bases from J, leaving 21 bases between. The germline gives CDR1 SGHRS, CDR2 YFSETQ. The CDR3 DNA follows: TGCGCCAGCAGCCCGAGGCCCGGCACATCTTATTACGAGCAGTACTTC. This translates into CASSPRPGTSYYEQYF.

This clone is a singleton in its sample. The chain uses TRBV6-1 and TRBJ2-3; TRBD2 agrees at 11 bases. V gave up 0 bases and J gave up 2 bases; unmatched junction bases: 1. The CDR3 spans 16 residues. Germline CDR1 reads MNHNS; CDR2 reads SASEGT. The chain's CDR3 is CASSEASGGDTDTQYF. In nucleotides, the CDR3 is TGTGCCAGCAGTGAAGCTAGCGGGGGGGACACAGATACGCAGTATTTT.

The rearrangement links TRBV7-6 to TRBJ2-7; D unclear. Deletions cut 5 bases from V and 1 base from J, with 9 bases between. The CDR3 spans 13 residues. The germline V gene has CDR1 SGHVS and CDR2 FNYEAQ. The CDR3 here is CASSPTPSYEQYF. The CDR3 DNA is TGTGCCAGCAGCCCCACACCTTCCTACGAGCAGTACTTC. The full variable domain, with the rest looked up from reference TRBV7-6 and TRBJ2-7, is GAGVSQSPRYKVTKRGQDVALRCDPISGHVSLYWYRQALGQGPEFLTYFNYEAQQDKSGLPNDRFSAERPEGSISTLTIQRTEQRDSAMYRCASSPTPSYEQYFGPGTRLTVT.

The CDR3 nucleotides read TGTGCCACCAGGAGGCTAGCGGGTCGGGTTGAGCAGTTCTTC. It translates to CATRRLAGRVEQFF. J is TRBJ2-1 and V is TRBV2; the match to TRBD2 covers 8 bases. Germline V gives CDR1 SNHLY, CDR2 FYNNEI. Germline trimming cut 10 bases from V and 9 bases from J; bases unmatched to any gene: 14. The CDR3 length is 14 residues.

This chain uses TRBV29-1 with TRBJ2-2; tentatively, D is TRBD2 (5 bases). The V end was cut by 2 bases, the J end by 2 bases, with 12 bases between. This CDR3 contains 15 residues. The germline V gene encodes CDR1 SQVTM and CDR2 ANQGSEA. The CDR3 region is CSVEPQDLNTGELFF. In DNA, the CDR3 is TGCAGCGTTGAACCCCAGGACTTAAACACCGGGGAGCTGTTTTTT.

This clone was seen once. This chain links TRBV7-2 with TRBJ2-3; D may be TRBD2 (6 bases). Trimming removed 5 bases from V and 6 bases from J, with 24 bases in between. The CDR3 extends over 17 amino acids. Germline assignment: CDR1 SGHTA and CDR2 FQGNSA. The DNA for the CDR3 is TGTGCCAGCAGCCGCGGTTCGACAGCGGGCCTCGGGGATACGCAGTATTTT. It yields the protein CASSRGSTAGLGDTQYF. The whole variable domain, filled in from reference TRBV7-2 and TRBJ2-3, reads GAGVSQSPSNKVTEKGKDVELRCDPISGHTALYWYRQSLGQGLEFLIYFQGNSAPDKSGLPSDRFSAERTGGSVSTLTIQRTQQEDSAVYLCASSRGSTAGLGDTQYFGPGTRLTVL.

The CDR3 bases are TGTGCCAGCAGCCCTCAGGGCGCCTACGAGCAGTACTTC. Residues: CASSPQGAYEQYF. The chain links TRBV5-4 to TRBJ2-7; D is possibly TRBD1 (5 bases). The V end was cut by 4 bases, the J end by 2 bases, with 10 bases between. CDR3 length: 13 residues. Germline CDR1 is SGHNT and CDR2 is YYREEE (reference sequence).

The rearrangement links TRBV4-1 to TRBJ2-5, with a possible D match to TRBD2 (5 bases). The DNA matches TRBJ2-7 better at its end, which makes the J call doubtful. Germline V gene sequence: CDR1 MGHRA, CDR2 YSYEKL. This CDR3 has 11 amino acids. For the CDR3, the DNA is TGCGCCAGCGGAGGAGTCTACGAGCAGTACTTC. Its translation: CASGGVYEQYF.

The chain joins TRBV20-1 to TRBJ2-5, with D unclear. Germline values: CDR1 DFQATT, CDR2 SNEGSKA (reference sequence). The CDR3 sequence is 11 residues long. Between the trimmed V and J ends, which lost 3 bases and 5 bases, there was a span of 7 bases. DNA of the CDR3: TGCAGTGCTAGGGCCGGGGAGACCCAGTACTTC. It encodes CSARAGETQYF.

The chain uses TRBV2 and TRBJ1-5, with D possibly being TRBD1 (6 bases). The CDR3 has 15 amino acids. The V end was cut by 5 bases, the J end by 0 bases, with 11 bases between. Per the germline V gene, CDR1 is SNHLY and CDR2 is FYNNEI. The CDR3 protein is CASSQGRDSNQPQHF. CDR3 bases: TGTGCCAGCAGTCAGGGGCGAGATAGCAATCAGCCCCAGCATTTT.

This chain uses TRBV28 with TRBJ1-5; D remains unclear. Trimming stripped 4 bases from V and 4 bases from J, with 5 bases between. The CDR3 length is 12 residues. Germline CDR1 is MDHEN and CDR2 is SYDVKM. In DNA, the CDR3 is TGTGCCAGCAGTTCGGAGAATCAGCCCCAGCATTTT. Translation: CASSSENQPQHF.

The rearrangement links TRBV7-9 to TRBJ2-1; 8 bases fit TRBD2. With V trimmed by 4 bases and J by 6 bases, 17 bases remained unmatched. Per the germline V gene, CDR1 is SEHNR and CDR2 is FQNEAQ (reference sequence). The CDR3 has 18 residues. CDR3 DNA sequence: TGTGCCAGCAGCTCGCATCCCCCCGGAGCGGGAGTTGGCAATGAGCAGTTCTTC. This translates into CASSSHPPGAGVGNEQFF.

This clone was seen only once. The V call is TRBV4-3, the J call TRBJ1-5, with a possible D match to TRBD1 (6 bases). The CDR3 runs to 17 residues. The germline V and J ends were trimmed by 0 bases and 0 bases, with 12 bases remaining between them. Germline lookup yields CDR1 LGHNA and CDR2 YSLEER. Here the CDR3 DNA reads TGCGCCAGCAGCCAAGAATATCCAGGGGATAGCAATCAGCCCCAGCATTTT. Amino acid sequence: CASSQEYPGDSNQPQHF.

The rearrangement joins TRBV4-1 to TRBJ2-2; 8 nucleotides line up with TRBD2. The CDR3 loop spans 16 amino acids. In germline, CDR1 is MGHRA, CDR2 YSYEKL. V was clipped by 2 bases and J by 5 bases; unmatched bases: 7. The CDR3 loop is CASSQSPGLDTGELFF. The CDR3 nucleotides read TGCGCCAGCAGCCAATCACCGGGACTAGATACCGGGGAGCTGTTTTTT.

This CDR3 reads CASSLGHYEQYF. The CDR3 DNA reads TGCGCCAGCAGCTTGGGGCATTACGAGCAGTACTTC. The V call is TRBV5-1, the J call TRBJ2-7; D is unclear. Trimming took 0 bases from V and 4 from J, leaving 5 bases between them. This CDR3 is built from 12 residues. Germline V gives CDR1 SGHRS, CDR2 YFSETQ.

This clone was picked up a small number of times. This chain uses TRBV4-3 with TRBJ1-1; D is undetermined. The CDR3 consists of 14 residues. Deletions cut 0 bases from V and 4 bases from J, with 9 bases between. The germline CDR1 and CDR2 sequences are LGHNA and YSLEER. CDR3 nucleotides: TGCGCCAGCAGCCAAGATCCAGGCCTCACTGAAGCTTTCTTT. It translates to CASSQDPGLTEAFF.

This clone was found once. V gene TRBV4-1 combines with J gene TRBJ2-1; TRBD2 matches 14 bases. The V and J ends lost 0 bases and 6 bases, in that order; junction bases with no gene match: 13. The CDR3 length is 20 residues. Germline CDR1 is MGHRA and CDR2 is YSYEKL. The CDR3 DNA is TGCGCCAGCAGCCAAGAACTCGATCGACTAGCGGGAGGGCCCTCCAATGAGCAGTTCTTC. Residues: CASSQELDRLAGGPSNEQFF.

This chain connects TRBV19 to TRBJ2-2; 13 bases fit TRBD2. Losses at the gene ends were 5 bases for V and 8 bases for J; bases not matched to a gene: 5. From germline, CDR1 is LNHDA and CDR2 SQIVND (reference sequence). The CDR3 extends over 15 amino acids. The CDR3 loop is CASSPRTSGGGELFF. The CDR3 coding sequence is TGTGCCAGTAGTCCAAGGACTAGCGGGGGTGGGGAGCTGTTTTTT.

The chain joins TRBV19 to TRBJ2-5; 11 nucleotides line up with TRBD2. The CDR3 has 15 residues. Losses at the gene ends were 6 bases for V and 5 bases for J; bases not matched to a gene: 8. Germline V lookup: CDR1 LNHDA, CDR2 SQIVND (reference sequence). In nucleotides, the CDR3 is TGTGCCAGTAGCCACATAGCGGGGGGGCCGGAGACCCAGTACTTC. This gives the protein CASSHIAGGPETQYF.

This clone was seen a single time. The chain recombines TRBV5-6 with TRBJ1-5; D may be TRBD1 (5 bases). Between the trimmed V and J ends, which lost 5 bases and 1 base, there was a span of 22 bases. The CDR3 totals 18 residues. CDR1 is SGHDT and CDR2 is YYEEEE in the germline V gene. CDR3 nucleotides: TGTGCCAGCAGTCTCGGCCTCGGAGGGGCGGTGAGCAATCAGCCCCAGCATTTT. Its protein is CASSLGLGGAVSNQPQHF.